The 6 T cell receptor beta chains listed next were all sequenced from one sample in a study of vaccination effects on CD4 cells after COVID-19. Antigen-specific CD4+ T cells were expanded with viral peptide pools in the ViraFEST assay before sequencing. Cultured cells yielded isolated CD4+ T cells after roughly 11 days. Everyone in the study got two shots of either the BNT162b2 or mRNA-1273 vaccine. The antigens of these receptors remain unknown. Profiling relied on immunoSEQ multiplex PCR, and the TCRdb table lists in-frame clones only, not all of them. The sample holds about 69,000 clones, about 74% seen once. Sequenced material: CD4+ T cells from PBMCs cultured with HCoV-229E spike peptides, taken after COVID-19 vaccination. The receptors were gathered from a human donor who received a COVID-19 vaccine.

The J gene is TRBJ2-7, the V gene TRBV6-5, with D maybe TRBD1 (6 bases). The CDR3 covers 15 residues. Trimming removed 6 bases from V and 4 bases from J, with 19 bases in between. CDR1 and CDR2 (germline): MNHEY, SVGAGI. In nucleotides, the CDR3 is TGTGCCAGCAGCCGAAACGGACAGAGTTCTTACGAGCAGTACGTC. This codes for CASSRNGQSSYEQYV.

The V gene is TRBV2, the J gene TRBJ2-5; TRBD1 is a possible D gene (5 bases). The CDR3 is 15 residues long. V lost 8 bases to trimming and J lost 7 bases, with 23 bases between them. Germline loops: CDR1 SNHLY, CDR2 FYNNEI. The chain's CDR3 is CASAQQSASRGTQYF. In DNA, the CDR3 is TGTGCCAGCGCCCAGCAGAGCGCCTCAAGGGGGACCCAGTACTTC.

Ten or more counts support this clone. V usage is TRBV2 and J usage is TRBJ2-7; D call uncertain. The V gene's germline CDR1 is SNHLY and CDR2 FYNNEI. Trimming took 6 bases from V and 3 from J, leaving 3 bases between them. The CDR3 contains 10 residues. The CDR3, as DNA: TGTGCCAGCAGATTCTACGAGCAGTACGTC. Its protein is CASRFYEQYV.

This chain uses TRBV4-1 with TRBJ1-2; D perhaps matches TRBD1 (6 bases). V was trimmed by 4 bases and J by 1 base, leaving 16 bases between them. The CDR3 covers 16 residues. The germline CDR1 and CDR2 sequences are MGHRA and YSYEKL. CDR3 in DNA: TGCGCCAGCAGCCCCGGTTACAGGGCCTTTAACTATGGCTACACCTTC. Protein: CASSPGYRAFNYGYTF.

The V call is TRBV24-1, the J call TRBJ1-2; D possibly corresponds to TRBD1 (5 bases). The CDR3 is 12 amino acids. The ends were cut back, 5 bases at V and 5 bases at J, with 8 bases in the middle. Germline V gives CDR1 KGHDR, CDR2 SFDVKD. Written as DNA, the CDR3 is TGTGCCACCAGTGTCCAGGGTTATGGCTACACCTTC. Translated, it gives CATSVQGYGYTF.

This chain links TRBV7-8 with TRBJ2-3, with 7 bases identical to TRBD1. V shed 1 base and J 0 bases; nucleotides not matched to a gene: 7. The germline CDR1 and CDR2 sequences are SGHVS and FQNEAQ. The CDR3 extends over 17 amino acids. The CDR3 here is CASSLDRQGHSTDTQYF. CDR3 in DNA: TGTGCCAGCAGCTTAGACCGACAGGGCCACAGCACAGATACGCAGTATTTT.